What follows describes a single T cell receptor (beta chain). This clone was recorded only once. No cognate antigen has been identified for it. No quality values exist for individual bases; no much larger clone is one base distant. The sample's time point label is to be understood as: baseline before first vaccination. Vaccinee samples were obtained from the UK trials COV001 and COV002, which included a single-blind randomized controlled phase 2/3 trial of AZD1222 (ChAdOx1 nCoV-19) in healthy adults. For TCRbeta chain sequencing, PBMC samples were collected from trial participants at day 0 and at day 28 after the second dose. V loses 3 bases, J loses 6 bases, and the germline ends lie 8 bases apart. Counted from cysteine to phenylalanine, this CDR3 has 12 amino acids. Just CDR3 DNA is preserved here, 36 bases in frame from base 1. From the germline V gene (reference sequence), CDR1 is LNHDA and CDR2 is SQIVND.

The data are from a study of T cell responses to AZD1222 COVID-19 vaccine (dated by TCRdb to the early 2020s). The study in broad terms: AZD1222 recipients with second doses at about 4 weeks or about 12 weeks were pooled, because spike-specific TCR depth and breadth did not differ between schedules. TCR sequencing covered more than 230 trial participants: 200 to 220 given two doses of AZD1222 and about 26 given two doses of MenACWY control vaccine. Trial participants were enrolled into age subgroups of 18-55, 56-69 and 70-plus years, which contained about 150, 27 and 61 TCR-sequenced participants, respectively. General conclusions and limits of the study: Reportedly, almost half of the unique spike-specific TCRs recognized epitopes lying outside the regions that are mutated in the B.1.351 and B.1.1.7 variants. Participants were mostly white British, with more females than males. The authors suggested clonal diversity may have been underestimated. No day 14 peak-response samples were available, so repertoires were characterized only after the peak T cell response. Spike-specific TCR breadth and depth rose significantly after two AZD1222 doses compared with day 0 and with MenACWY recipients. Only six AZD1222 recipients were SARS-CoV-2 seropositive at baseline, limiting conclusions about previously exposed vaccinees. In the small 56-69-year group, the increase in depth fell short of significance, most likely because of low power. Vaccine-associated CD4 TCRs spanned the whole spike protein, with dominant responses in regions 160-218 and 743-854.

The CDR3 regions of human TCRbeta chains were subjected to immunosequencing. In the original analysis: Repertoire TCRs were checked for matches against a reference library of SARS-CoV-2-specific TCRs that had been generated using the MIRA antigen-specificity platform. Breadth was defined as the fraction of unique TCRs that were SARS-CoV-2-associated. Depth was defined as the fraction of total T cells that were SARS-CoV-2-associated. Using the MIRA data, every spike-specific TCR was mapped to the spike region that the TCR reacted to and assigned to either a CD4 or a CD8 class. Log10-transformed breadth and depth values were compared by one-way ANOVA with Sidak's multiple comparisons tests. Imported from immuneACCESS, the table was reduced by TCRdb to in-frame sequences with V and J called. These copies leave out some clones; in studies compared against another copy, an unresolved V gene accounts for under half, and the cause of the remainder is not known. The V and J calls and the clone size are those of that table, but D and trimming were determined from the DNA. Within this sample are roughly 150,000 clones, with approximately 89% of them counted one time only. In total, the top ten clones hold about 4.8% of the sample.

The sequencing used peripheral blood, collected on day 0 of AZD1222 vaccination. This sequence uses TRBV19 and TRBJ1-1, and perhaps TRBD1 as D gene, on 5 matching bases. The receptor comes from an adult in good health. The CDR3 has the sequence CASSIWGAEAFF. The nucleotide sequence reads as follows: TGTGCCAGTAGTATCTGGGGGGCTGAAGCTTTCTTT.